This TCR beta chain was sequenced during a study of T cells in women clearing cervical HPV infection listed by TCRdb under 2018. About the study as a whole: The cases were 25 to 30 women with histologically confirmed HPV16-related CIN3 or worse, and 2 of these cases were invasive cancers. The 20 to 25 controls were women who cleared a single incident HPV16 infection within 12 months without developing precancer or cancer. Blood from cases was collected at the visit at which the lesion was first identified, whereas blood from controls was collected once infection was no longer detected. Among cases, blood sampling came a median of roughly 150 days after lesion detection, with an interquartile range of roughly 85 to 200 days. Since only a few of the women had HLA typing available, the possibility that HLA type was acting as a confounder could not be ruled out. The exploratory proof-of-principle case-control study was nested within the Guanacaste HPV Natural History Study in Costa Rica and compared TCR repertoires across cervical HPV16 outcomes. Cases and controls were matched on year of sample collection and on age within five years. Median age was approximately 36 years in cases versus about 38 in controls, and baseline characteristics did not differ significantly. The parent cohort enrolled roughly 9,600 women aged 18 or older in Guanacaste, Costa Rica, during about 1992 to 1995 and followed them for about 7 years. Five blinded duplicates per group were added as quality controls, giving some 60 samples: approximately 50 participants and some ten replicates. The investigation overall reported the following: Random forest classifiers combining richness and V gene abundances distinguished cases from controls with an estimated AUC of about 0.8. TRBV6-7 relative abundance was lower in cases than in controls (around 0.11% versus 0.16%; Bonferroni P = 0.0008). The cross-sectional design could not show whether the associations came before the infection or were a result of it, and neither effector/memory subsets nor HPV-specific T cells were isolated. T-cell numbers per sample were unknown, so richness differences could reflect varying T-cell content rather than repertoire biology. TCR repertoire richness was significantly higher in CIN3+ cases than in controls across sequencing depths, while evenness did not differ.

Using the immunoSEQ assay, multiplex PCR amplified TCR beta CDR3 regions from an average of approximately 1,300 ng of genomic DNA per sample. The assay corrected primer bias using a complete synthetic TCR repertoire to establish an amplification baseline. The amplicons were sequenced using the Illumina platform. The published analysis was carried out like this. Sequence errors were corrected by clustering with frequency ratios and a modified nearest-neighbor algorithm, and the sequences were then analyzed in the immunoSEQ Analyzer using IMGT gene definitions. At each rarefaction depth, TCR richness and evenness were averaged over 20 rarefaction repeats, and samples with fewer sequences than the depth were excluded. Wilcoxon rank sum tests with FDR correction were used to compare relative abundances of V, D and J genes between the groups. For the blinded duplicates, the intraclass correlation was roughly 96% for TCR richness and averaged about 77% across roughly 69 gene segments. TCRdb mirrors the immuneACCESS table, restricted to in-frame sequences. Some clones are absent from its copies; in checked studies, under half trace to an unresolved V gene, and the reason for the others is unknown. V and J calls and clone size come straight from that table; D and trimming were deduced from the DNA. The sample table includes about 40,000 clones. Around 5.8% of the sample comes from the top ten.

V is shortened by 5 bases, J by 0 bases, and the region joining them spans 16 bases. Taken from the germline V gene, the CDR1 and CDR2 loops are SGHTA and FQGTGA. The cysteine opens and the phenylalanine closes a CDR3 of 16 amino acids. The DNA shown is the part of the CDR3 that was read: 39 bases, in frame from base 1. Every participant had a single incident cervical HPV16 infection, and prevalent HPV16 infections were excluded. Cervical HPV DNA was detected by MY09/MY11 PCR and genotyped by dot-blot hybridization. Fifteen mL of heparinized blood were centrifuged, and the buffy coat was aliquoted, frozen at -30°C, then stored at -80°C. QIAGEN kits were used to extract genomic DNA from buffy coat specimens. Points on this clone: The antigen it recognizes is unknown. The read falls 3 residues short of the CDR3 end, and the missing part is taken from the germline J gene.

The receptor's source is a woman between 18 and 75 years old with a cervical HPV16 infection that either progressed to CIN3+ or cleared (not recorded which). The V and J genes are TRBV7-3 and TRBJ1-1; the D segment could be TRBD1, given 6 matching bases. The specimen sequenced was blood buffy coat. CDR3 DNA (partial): TGTGCCAGCAGCCTACTTGACAGGATTATGAACACTGAA. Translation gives CASSLLDRIMNTE. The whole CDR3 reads CASSLLDRIMNTEAFF.